This T cell receptor beta chain is drawn from a study of neurological immune-mediated disorders. This clonotype occurred many times. Each sorted-subset library came from around 1 million CD4+ or CD8+ T cells. V shed 1 base and J shed 3 bases, with 13 bases lying between them. The CDR3 is made up of 16 amino acids. Germline CDR1 SGHVS, CDR2 FNYEAQ. One entry per CDR3 protein results from TCRdb running MiXCR on the 5' RACE reads. The table records around 13,000 distinct CDR3 sequences, under 8% of them present only once. This sequence originates from a woman in her forties in good health. The gene calls are TRBV7-6 and TRBJ1-5; possibly TRBD1 for D (6 bases). The sample comprised CD8+ T cells from blood. The CDR3 reads CASSLGHGQNNQPQHF. The CDR3 nucleotides are TGTGCCAGCAGCTTAGGGCATGGACAGAACAATCAGCCCCAGCATTTT.